This TCR beta chain was retrieved from a study of T cells in Graves' hyperthyroidism and ophthalmopathy. Overall study: Initial diagnosis, before any treatment, was when peripheral blood was collected.

Amplification of TCR beta CDR3 regions was performed using RNA transcripts as template. The HTBI primer set served for first-round RT-PCR of the TCR CDR3. TCRdb reprocessed the multiplex PCR reads via MiXCR and lists one record per CDR3 protein. The sample includes about 250,000 distinct CDR3 sequences, about 20% of them seen just once. This CDR3 is 15 amino acids long. V lost 7 bases and J lost 2, with 18 bases in between. The germline gives CDR1 GTSNPN, CDR2 SVGIG (reference sequence). This clonotype has at least ten counts. Ophthalmopathy patients showed a Clinical Activity Score of at least 3, NOSPECS grade of at least 4 and duration under 3 months. Exclusion followed for patients with uncontrolled infection, other autoimmune disease, pregnancy or lactation. Orbital computed tomography, thyroid ultrasound, serum thyroxine and TRAb, and clinical symptoms together informed the diagnoses.

This sequence was found in a man aged 30 to 45 with Graves' ophthalmopathy. The specimen sequenced was blood. The chain couples TRBV30 to TRBJ1-5; D is possibly TRBD1 (5 bases). CDR3 coding DNA: TGTGCCTTTAACGCCCAGGGCTATGGCAATCAGCCCCAGCATTTT. Translated, it gives CAFNAQGYGNQPQHF.